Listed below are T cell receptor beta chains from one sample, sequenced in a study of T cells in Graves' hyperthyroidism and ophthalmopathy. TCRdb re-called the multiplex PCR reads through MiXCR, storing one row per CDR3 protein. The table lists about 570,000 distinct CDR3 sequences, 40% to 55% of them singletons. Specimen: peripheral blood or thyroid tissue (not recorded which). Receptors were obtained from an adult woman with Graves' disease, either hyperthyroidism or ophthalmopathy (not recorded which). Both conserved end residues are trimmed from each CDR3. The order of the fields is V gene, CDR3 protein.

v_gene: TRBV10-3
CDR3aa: AIRGPGQGATSNQPQH

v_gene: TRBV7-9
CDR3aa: ASSSNGQFGQD

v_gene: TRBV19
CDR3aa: ASSIAGLVSGSDTEAF

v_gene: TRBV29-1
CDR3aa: SVRDGRAPYEQY

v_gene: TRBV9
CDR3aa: ASNRDQETIY

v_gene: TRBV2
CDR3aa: ASSNRRGSRTDTQY

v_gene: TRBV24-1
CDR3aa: ATQQGNTDTQY

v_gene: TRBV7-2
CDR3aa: ASRPLASAGELF

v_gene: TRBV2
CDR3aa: ASQQGEQY

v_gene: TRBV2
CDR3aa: ASSVRWRETQY

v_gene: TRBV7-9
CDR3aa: ASSLDREGGYT

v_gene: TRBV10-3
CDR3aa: AISVAETGELF

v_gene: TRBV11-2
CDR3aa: ASSHYRGEGNQPQH

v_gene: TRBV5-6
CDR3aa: ASSLDRVAKLF

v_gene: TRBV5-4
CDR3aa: ASSFTVENTEAF

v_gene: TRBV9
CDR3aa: ASSVQGSGNTIY

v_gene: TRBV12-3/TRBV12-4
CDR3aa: ASSASTGANVLT

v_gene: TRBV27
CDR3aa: ASSLIGGTGELQETQY

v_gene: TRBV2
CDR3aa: ASSEDRGV

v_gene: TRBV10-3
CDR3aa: AISPQGLVGH

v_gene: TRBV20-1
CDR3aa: SARDIKGDGSPLH

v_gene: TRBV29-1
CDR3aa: STRTGGGTEAF

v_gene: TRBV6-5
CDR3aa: ASSYWAGTPGANVLT

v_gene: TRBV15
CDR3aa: ATAGNEKLF

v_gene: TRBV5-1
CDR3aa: ASTDPGRALYEQY

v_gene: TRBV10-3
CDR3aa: AISPKTGGFPEAF

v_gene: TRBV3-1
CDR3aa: ASSQGTEDGYT

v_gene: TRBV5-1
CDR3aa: ASSLMGADRGRGETQY

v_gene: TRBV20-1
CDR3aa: SARDPGGSQPQH

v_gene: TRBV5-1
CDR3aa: ASSLDGQAHYGYT

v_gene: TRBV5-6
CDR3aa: ASSLLGVGHGYT